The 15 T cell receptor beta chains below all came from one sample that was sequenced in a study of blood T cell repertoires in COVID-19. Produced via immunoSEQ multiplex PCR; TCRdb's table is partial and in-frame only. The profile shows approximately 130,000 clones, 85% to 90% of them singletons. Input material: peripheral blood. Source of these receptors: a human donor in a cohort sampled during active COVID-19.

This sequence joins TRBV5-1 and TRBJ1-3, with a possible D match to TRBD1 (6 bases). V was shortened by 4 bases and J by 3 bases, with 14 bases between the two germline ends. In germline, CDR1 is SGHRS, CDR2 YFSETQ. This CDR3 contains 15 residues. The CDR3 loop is CASSRDTARGNTIYF. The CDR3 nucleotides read TGCGCCAGCAGCCGGGACACCGCTCGTGGAAACACCATATATTTT. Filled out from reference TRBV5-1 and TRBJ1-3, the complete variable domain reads KAGVTQTPRYLIKTRGQQVTLSCSPISGHRSVSWYQQTPGQGLQFLFEYFSETQRNKGNFPGRFSGRQFSNSRSEMNVSTLELGDSALYLCASSRDTARGNTIYFGEGSWLTVV.

CDR3: CASSIGGTQGQETQYF. The DNA for the CDR3 is TGTGCCAGTAGTATAGGAGGGACACAGGGGCAAGAGACCCAGTACTTC. The rearrangement joins TRBV19 to TRBJ2-5; 7 bases map to TRBD1. Germline CDR1 LNHDA, CDR2 SQIVND (reference sequence). This CDR3 is 16 amino acids long. With 1 base clipped from V and 2 bases from J, the junction kept 7 bases outside the gene matches.

CDR3 amino acids: CASSPRDSTGQYF. The CDR3 nucleotides read TGTGCCAGCAGCCCTCGGGACTCCACAGGGCAGTATTTT. V and J are TRBV7-9 and TRBJ2-3; TRBD2 might be the D (6 bases). The length of the CDR3 is 13 residues. The germline CDR1 and CDR2 sequences are SEHNR and FQNEAQ (reference sequence). Deletions cut 5 bases from V and 11 bases from J, with 17 bases between.

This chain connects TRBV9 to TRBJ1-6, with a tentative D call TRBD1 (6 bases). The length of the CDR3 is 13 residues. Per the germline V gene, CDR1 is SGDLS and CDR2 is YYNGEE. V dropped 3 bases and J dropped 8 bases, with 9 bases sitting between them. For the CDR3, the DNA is TGTGCCAGCAGCGGGACAGTTGATTCACCCCTCCACTTT. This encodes CASSGTVDSPLHF.

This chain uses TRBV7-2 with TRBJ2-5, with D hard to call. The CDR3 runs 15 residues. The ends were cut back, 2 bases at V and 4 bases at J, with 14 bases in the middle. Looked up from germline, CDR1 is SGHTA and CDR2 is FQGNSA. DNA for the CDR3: TGTGCCAGCAGCTTAAATTCGCATCGGGTAGAGACCCAGTACTTC. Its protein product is CASSLNSHRVETQYF.

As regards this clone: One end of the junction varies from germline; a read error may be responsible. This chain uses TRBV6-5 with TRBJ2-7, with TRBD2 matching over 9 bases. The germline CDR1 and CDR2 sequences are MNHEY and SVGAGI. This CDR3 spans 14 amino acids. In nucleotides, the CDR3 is TGTGTCAGCCGTCAGCGGGGGGACATGAGCGAGCAGTACTTC. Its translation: CVSRQRGDMSEQYF.

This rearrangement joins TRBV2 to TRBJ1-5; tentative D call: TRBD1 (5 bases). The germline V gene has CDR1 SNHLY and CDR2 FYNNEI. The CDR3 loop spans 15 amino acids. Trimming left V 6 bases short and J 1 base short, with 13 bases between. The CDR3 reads CASRGRDSSNQPQHF. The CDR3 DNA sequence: TGTGCCAGCAGAGGCAGGGACTCGAGCAATCAGCCCCAGCATTTT.

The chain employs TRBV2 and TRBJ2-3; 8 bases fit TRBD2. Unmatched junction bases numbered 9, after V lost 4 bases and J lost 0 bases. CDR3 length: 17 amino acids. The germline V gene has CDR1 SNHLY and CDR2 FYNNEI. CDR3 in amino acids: CASSGTGGPSSTDTQYF. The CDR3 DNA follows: TGTGCCAGCAGTGGAACGGGGGGGCCATCTAGCACAGATACGCAGTATTTT.

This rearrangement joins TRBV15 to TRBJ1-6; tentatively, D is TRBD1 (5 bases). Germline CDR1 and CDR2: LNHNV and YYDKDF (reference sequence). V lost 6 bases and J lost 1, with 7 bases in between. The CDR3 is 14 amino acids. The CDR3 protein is CATRQGSYNSPLHF. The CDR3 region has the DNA TGTGCCACCAGGCAGGGATCCTATAATTCACCCCTCCACTTT.

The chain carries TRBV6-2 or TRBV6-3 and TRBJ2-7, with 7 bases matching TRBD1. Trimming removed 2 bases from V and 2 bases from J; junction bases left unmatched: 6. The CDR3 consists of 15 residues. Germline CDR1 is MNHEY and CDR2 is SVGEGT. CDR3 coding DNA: TGTGCCAGCAGTTACGCAGACAGGGTCGCCTACGAGCAGTACTTC. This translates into CASSYADRVAYEQYF.

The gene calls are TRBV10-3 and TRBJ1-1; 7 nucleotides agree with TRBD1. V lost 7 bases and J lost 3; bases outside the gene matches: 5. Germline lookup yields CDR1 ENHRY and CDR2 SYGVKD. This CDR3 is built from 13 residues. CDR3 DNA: TGTGCCATCAAGGGGGCTCAAGACACTGAAGCTTTCTTT. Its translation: CAIKGAQDTEAFF.

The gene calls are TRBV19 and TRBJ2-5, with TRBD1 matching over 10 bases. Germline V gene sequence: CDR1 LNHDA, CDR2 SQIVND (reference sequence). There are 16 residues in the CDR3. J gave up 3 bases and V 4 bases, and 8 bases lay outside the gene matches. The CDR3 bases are TGTGCCAGTAGTACCCCCGGGACAGGGGTGGAAGAGACCCAGTACTTC. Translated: CASSTPGTGVEETQYF.

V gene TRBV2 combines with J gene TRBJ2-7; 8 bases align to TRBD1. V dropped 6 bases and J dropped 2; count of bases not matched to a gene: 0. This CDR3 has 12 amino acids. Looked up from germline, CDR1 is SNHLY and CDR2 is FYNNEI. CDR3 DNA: TGTGCCAGCAGGGACAGGGCCTACGAGCAGTACTTC. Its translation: CASRDRAYEQYF.

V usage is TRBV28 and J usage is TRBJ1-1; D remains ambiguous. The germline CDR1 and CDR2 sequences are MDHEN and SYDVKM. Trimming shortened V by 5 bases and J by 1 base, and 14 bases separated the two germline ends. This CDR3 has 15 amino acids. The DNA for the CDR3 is TGTGCCAGCAGTAGAGCGGGAGGTTCGAACACTGAAGCTTTCTTT. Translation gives CASSRAGGSNTEAFF.

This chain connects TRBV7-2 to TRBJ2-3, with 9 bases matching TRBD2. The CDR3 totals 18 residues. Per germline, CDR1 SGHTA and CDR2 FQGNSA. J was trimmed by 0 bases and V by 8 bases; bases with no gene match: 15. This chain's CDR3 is CASGLETSGPLSTDTQYF. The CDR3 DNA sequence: TGTGCCAGCGGGTTAGAGACTAGCGGTCCCCTCAGCACAGATACGCAGTATTTT. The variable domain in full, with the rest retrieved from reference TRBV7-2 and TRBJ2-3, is GAGVSQSPSNKVTEKGKDVELRCDPISGHTALYWYRQSLGQGLEFLIYFQGNSAPDKSGLPSDRFSAERTGGSVSTLTIQRTQQEDSAVYLCASGLETSGPLSTDTQYFGPGTRLTVL.